One T cell receptor (beta chain) is described in this entry. Its antigen is as yet unknown. Germline V gene lookup returns CDR1 MNHNY and CDR2 SVGAGI (reference sequence). The CDR3 spans 11 residues. The data belong to a study of brain metastases from non-small cell lung cancer. Sequencing used immunoSEQ multiplex PCR; TCRdb keeps in-frame clones, though not all of them. The table lists 15,000 or so clones, roughly four fifths of them singletons, with 7.7% in the top ten. General study results and limits: T-cell clones appeared expanded in 60% to 75% of brain metastases relative to matched primary tumors. Fewer infiltrating T cells were found in brain metastases than primaries.

V gene TRBV6-6 combines with J gene TRBJ1-2; no reliable D call. Sequenced sample: primary lung tumor tissue. The sequence derives from a donor at least 40 years old with non-small cell lung cancer. This CDR3 reads CASGNAGGYTF. The CDR3 DNA reads as TGTGCGAGCGGGAACGCAGGTGGCTACACCTTC.